The T cell receptor beta chain under discussion was sequenced for a study of T cells in Graves' hyperthyroidism and ophthalmopathy. Overall study results and limits: Most thyroid clonotypes expanded above 0.001 were also detected in blood.

There are 15 residues in the CDR3. CDR1 and CDR2 from the germline V gene are LNHDA and SQIVND (reference sequence). V was trimmed by 11 bases and J by 5 bases, leaving 24 bases between them. This clonotype has a handful of counts. Its antigen is still unknown. There were TCR beta CDR3 regions amplified from RNA transcripts. First-round RT-PCR with HTBI primers amplified the TCR CDR3 region. TCRdb itself ran the multiplex PCR reads through MiXCR, one entry per CDR3 protein. The profile shows just under 750,000 distinct CDR3 sequences, just over 35% of them singletons. Hyperthyroidism had been newly diagnosed in patients aged 18 to 65, and its duration was under 2 months. The diagnostic basis comprised clinical symptoms, serum thyroxine and TRAb, thyroid ultrasound and orbital computed tomography.

This sequence originates from a woman in her 40s with Graves' hyperthyroidism. This chain joins TRBV19 and TRBJ1-1, with D unclear. Input material: blood. The CDR3 nucleotides are TGTGCCTCAAAAACCTCCGGGCCTTCGCCGACTGAAGCTTTCTTT. It specifies CASKTSGPSPTEAFF.